Below are 24 T cell receptor beta chains sequenced from a single sample in a study of T cell repertoires and HLA-DP antigens. Assay: immunoSEQ multiplex PCR; the TCRdb copy retains only in-frame clones and omits some. The table lists 90,000 to 130,000 clones, about 91% of them singletons. Antigen specificity for these receptors is unknown. Sequencing input: CD4+ T cells from PBMCs. The receptors here all came from a woman under 30 in good health and CMV-seronegative.

The rearrangement links TRBV27 to TRBJ2-1, with 7 bases fitting TRBD1. Germline V gene lookup returns CDR1 MNHEY and CDR2 SMNVEV (reference sequence). The CDR3 runs to 14 residues. The V and J ends lost 7 bases and 0 bases, in that order; junction bases with no gene match: 3. The CDR3 sequence is CASTRQGSYNEQFF. CDR3 coding DNA: TGTGCCAGCACCCGACAGGGCTCCTACAATGAGCAGTTCTTC.

The gene calls are TRBV5-4 and TRBJ2-2, with a possible D match to TRBD1 (6 bases). V shed 1 base and J shed 2 bases, with 9 bases lying between them. Germline CDR1 and CDR2: SGHNT and YYREEE (reference sequence). The CDR3 loop spans 15 amino acids. The CDR3 sequence: CASSLSGHNTGELFF. CDR3 in DNA: TGTGCCAGCAGCTTGTCGGGACACAACACCGGGGAGCTGTTTTTT.

This clone is a singleton in its sample. The chain is built from TRBV5-4 and TRBJ2-2; the match to TRBD1 covers 8 bases. The CDR3 covers 19 residues. The V segment lost 9 bases and the J segment 6 bases; nucleotides outside the gene matches: 25. CDR1 is SGHNT, CDR2 YYREEE, per germline (reference sequence). This CDR3 is CATSGDLGQGGYSAGELFF. The CDR3 nucleotides read TGTGCCACCTCGGGGGACTTAGGACAGGGTGGTTATTCGGCCGGGGAGCTGTTTTTT. Combining the CDR3 with reference TRBV5-4 and TRBJ2-2 gives the whole variable domain ETGVTQSPTHLIKTRGQQVTLRCSSQSGHNTVSWYQQALGQGPQFIFQYYREEENGRGNFPPRFSGLQFPNYSSELNVNALELDDSALYLCATSGDLGQGGYSAGELFFGEGSRLTVL.

This clone appeared a single time. The V call is TRBV7-2, the J call TRBJ2-3; D possibly matches TRBD1 or TRBD2 (5 bases each). The germline V gene has CDR1 SGHTA and CDR2 FQGNSA. CDR3 length equals 17 residues. Trimming left V 4 bases short and J 4 bases short, with 21 bases between. The CDR3 sequence: CASSYRPGGGSADTQYF. CDR3 nucleotide sequence: TGTGCCAGCAGCTATAGGCCCGGTGGGGGTTCGGCAGATACGCAGTATTTT.

V and J are TRBV30 and TRBJ1-2; no reliable D call. This CDR3 contains 11 residues. With 6 bases removed from V and 10 bases from J, the gap between germline ends came to 15 bases. Germline V lookup: CDR1 GTSNPN, CDR2 SVGIG (reference sequence). The CDR3 sequence: CACLKRTDYTF. The CDR3 DNA follows: TGTGCCTGCCTAAAAAGGACTGACTACACCTTC.

The chain is built from TRBV7-9 and TRBJ1-1; D is unclear. Looked up from germline, CDR1 is SEHNR and CDR2 is FQNEAQ (reference sequence). The CDR3 extends over 13 amino acids. V lost 1 base, J lost 1 base, and 4 bases lay in between. CDR3 sequence: CASSLDRNTEAFF. The CDR3 DNA reads TGTGCCAGCAGCTTAGACAGGAACACTGAAGCTTTCTTT.

Written as DNA, the CDR3 is TGCGCCAGCAGCTTGGCGTCTAGCGGGGGCAATGAGCAGTTCTTC. It is translated as CASSLASSGGNEQFF. V usage is TRBV5-1 and J usage is TRBJ2-1, with TRBD2 matching over 10 bases. The CDR3 is 15 residues long. V shed 0 bases and J 6 bases; nucleotides not matched to a gene: 3. Germline V CDR1 and CDR2: SGHRS, YFSETQ. Based on the CDR3 plus reference TRBV5-1 and TRBJ2-1, the full variable domain is KAGVTQTPRYLIKTRGQQVTLSCSPISGHRSVSWYQQTPGQGLQFLFEYFSETQRNKGNFPGRFSGRQFSNSRSEMNVSTLELGDSALYLCASSLASSGGNEQFFGPGTRLTVL.

The chain recombines TRBV27 with TRBJ2-7; 9 bases match TRBD1. The CDR3 covers 14 residues. The V segment lost 7 bases and the J segment 3 bases; nucleotides outside the gene matches: 7. CDR1 and CDR2 from the germline V gene are MNHEY and SMNVEV (reference sequence). CDR3 bases: TGTGCCAGCAACCCGGGACAGGGTCACTACGAGCAGTACTTC. Its translation: CASNPGQGHYEQYF.

The CDR3: CASSSPTDLYEQYV. CDR3 sequence (DNA): TGTGCCAGCAGCTCGCCGACAGATCTCTACGAGCAGTACGTC. V usage is TRBV28 and J usage is TRBJ2-7, with a weak D call TRBD1 (5 bases). Trimming took 6 bases from V and 3 from J, leaving 15 bases between them. CDR1 MDHEN and CDR2 SYDVKM come from the germline V gene. This CDR3 is built from 14 residues.

The chain combines TRBV7-2 with TRBJ2-1; 8 nucleotides align to TRBD2. Germline V gene sequence: CDR1 SGHTA, CDR2 FQGNSA. J lost 4 bases, V lost 8 bases, and 10 bases had no gene match. The CDR3 runs 15 residues. CDR3 protein: CASRTVGLGYNEQFF. The CDR3 DNA sequence: TGTGCCAGCCGCACAGTGGGACTAGGGTACAATGAGCAGTTCTTC.

This rearrangement joins TRBV18 to TRBJ1-2; a possible D gene is TRBD1 (5 bases). This CDR3 is 16 amino acids long. Germline V gene lookup returns CDR1 KGHSH and CDR2 LQKENI. V dropped 3 bases and J dropped 6 bases, with 20 bases sitting between them. CDR3 in amino acids: CASSPITGLVTDGYTF. The CDR3 DNA reads as TGTGCCAGCTCACCGATCACAGGCTTGGTGACGGATGGCTACACCTTC.

A single count supports this clone. This rearrangement joins TRBV5-1 to TRBJ2-5; TRBD1 agrees at 9 bases. CDR3 length equals 16 residues. Germline CDR1 reads SGHRS; CDR2 reads YFSETQ. With V trimmed by 1 base and J by 2 bases, 6 bases remained unmatched. The CDR3 reads CASSLSPGQGQETQYF. CDR3 bases: TGCGCCAGCAGCTTGTCGCCGGGACAGGGTCAAGAGACCCAGTACTTC.

This clone appeared a single time. The chain's CDR3 is CASSLVGQGVLSNQPQHF. CDR3 nucleotide sequence: TGTGCCAGCAGTTTAGTGGGACAGGGGGTCCTGAGCAATCAGCCCCAGCATTTT. V usage is TRBV28 and J usage is TRBJ1-5; 11 bases agree with TRBD1. Germline V gene sequence: CDR1 MDHEN, CDR2 SYDVKM. The CDR3 consists of 18 residues. J was trimmed by 1 base and V by 2 bases; bases with no gene match: 7.

This chain uses TRBV5-6 with TRBJ2-3; D is perhaps TRBD1 (6 bases). There are 17 residues in the CDR3. The germline V gene encodes CDR1 SGHDT and CDR2 YYEEEE. The V and J ends lost 3 bases and 5 bases respectively, with 22 bases between them. The CDR3 DNA reads as TGTGCCAGCAGCTCTCTTATCCGGAACAGGGATGAAGATACGCAGTATTTT. Protein product: CASSSLIRNRDEDTQYF.

V usage is TRBV6-5 and J usage is TRBJ1-6; a possible D gene is TRBD1 (5 bases). This CDR3 is built from 15 residues. Trimming took 6 bases from V and 0 from J, leaving 9 bases between them. CDR1 and CDR2 from the germline V gene are MNHEY and SVGAGI. The CDR3 here is CASSRGSSYNSPLHF. As DNA, the CDR3 is TGTGCCAGCAGCCGGGGCAGCTCCTATAATTCACCCCTCCACTTT.

The V gene is TRBV19, the J gene TRBJ2-7; 9 bases are a match to TRBD1. Trimming removed 5 bases from V and 0 bases from J; junction bases left unmatched: 11. CDR3 length: 17 amino acids. Per germline, CDR1 LNHDA and CDR2 SQIVND (reference sequence). CDR3 amino acids: CASSDRGRSESSYEQYF. The CDR3 DNA is TGTGCCAGTAGTGACAGGGGGAGATCTGAGTCCTCCTACGAGCAGTACTTC.

The chain links TRBV7-9 to TRBJ2-2; D remains ambiguous. Deletions cut 6 bases from V and 3 bases from J, with 5 bases between. This CDR3 has 12 residues. The V gene's germline CDR1 is SEHNR and CDR2 FQNEAQ (reference sequence). The CDR3 sequence is CASRWDTGELFF. The DNA of the CDR3 is TGTGCCAGCAGATGGGACACCGGGGAGCTGTTTTTT.

This clone appeared once. The rearrangement links TRBV4-3 to TRBJ2-5; perhaps TRBD2 as D (5 bases). Trimming stripped 1 base from V and 9 bases from J, with 6 bases between. In germline, CDR1 is LGHNA, CDR2 YSLEER. The CDR3 loop spans 11 amino acids. CDR3 sequence: CASSQAGAQYF. The CDR3 bases are TGCGCCAGCAGCCAAGCCGGGGCCCAGTACTTC.

J is TRBJ1-1 and V is TRBV27; 9 bases line up with TRBD1. Germline lookup yields CDR1 MNHEY and CDR2 SMNVEV (reference sequence). The CDR3 has 14 residues. V trimming: 8 bases; J trimming: 5 bases; junction bases outside the gene matches: 9. CDR3 sequence reads: CASVTGTGKTEAFF. The CDR3 DNA follows: TGTGCCAGCGTAACCGGGACAGGGAAAACTGAAGCTTTCTTT.

The rearrangement uses TRBV15 and TRBJ2-4, with 8 bases that match TRBD1. The V gene end was trimmed by 3 bases and the J gene end by 0 bases; junction bases not matched to a gene: 19. This CDR3 has 21 residues. Germline CDR1 reads LNHNV; CDR2 reads YYDKDF (reference sequence). For the CDR3, the DNA is TGTGCCACCAGCAGTCGTTCAAACCGGGGGACAGGAGATATAGCCAAAAACATTCAGTACTTC. Translation: CATSSRSNRGTGDIAKNIQYF.

This clone was seen only a few times. The CDR3 sequence: CASSGEPTSGRSSYNEQFF. In DNA form, the CDR3 reads TGTGCCAGTAGCGGCGAACCGACTAGCGGGAGGTCTTCCTACAATGAGCAGTTCTTC. The chain uses TRBV19 and TRBJ2-1; 13 bases map to TRBD2. Germline V gene data show CDR1 as LNHDA and CDR2 as SQIVND (reference sequence). The V segment lost 6 bases and the J segment 1 base; nucleotides outside the gene matches: 12. This CDR3 is built from 19 residues.

This clone has a single count. This chain connects TRBV18 to TRBJ1-3; D might be TRBD1 (6 bases). The CDR3 spans 14 residues. The V end lost 3 bases, the J end lost 6 bases, and 12 bases lay between the germline ends. Germline loops: CDR1 KGHSH, CDR2 LQKENI. The CDR3: CASSPGTIANTIYF. CDR3 coding DNA: TGTGCCAGCTCACCCGGGACAATCGCAAACACCATATATTTT. Full variable domain (remainder filled in from reference TRBV18 and TRBJ1-3): NAGVMQNPRHLVRRRGQEARLRCSPMKGHSHVYWYRQLPEEGLKFMVYLQKENIIDESGMPKERFSAEFPKEGPSILRIQQVVRGDSAAYFCASSPGTIANTIYFGEGSWLTVV.

The chain employs TRBV7-2 and TRBJ2-7; 7 bases are shared with TRBD2. Germline lookup yields CDR1 SGHTA and CDR2 FQGNSA. With 7 bases clipped from V and 0 bases from J, the junction kept 6 bases outside the gene matches. CDR3 length: 14 amino acids. The CDR3 is CASKAGRASYEQYF. CDR3 nucleotides: TGTGCCAGCAAAGCGGGAAGGGCCTCCTACGAGCAGTACTTC.

This sequence joins TRBV18 and TRBJ2-7; 7 positions match TRBD1. V was clipped by 2 bases and J by 1 base; unmatched bases: 2. The CDR3 is 14 amino acids. Germline V gene sequence: CDR1 KGHSH, CDR2 LQKENI. The CDR3 here is CASSPWDSSYEQYV. CDR3 sequence (DNA): TGTGCCAGCTCACCATGGGACAGTTCCTACGAGCAGTACGTC.